Below are 5 T cell receptor beta chains sequenced from a single sample in a study of CD39 and CD103 CD8 tumor-infiltrating T cells. This table comes from immunoSEQ multiplex PCR, and its TCRdb copy is limited to in-frame clones, with some not included. The data contain around 15,000 clones, just over 90% of them singletons. The specimen sequenced was CD8+ T cells sorted from blood. Subset defined: total memory CD8 T cells (CD45RA-CCR7+/-) from blood or uninvolved lymph node. The origin of the receptors is a human donor with head and neck squamous cell carcinoma.

The chain employs TRBV6-1 and TRBJ1-5, with 8 bases fitting TRBD1. The CDR3 length is 12 residues. CDR1 is MNHNS, CDR2 SASEGT, per germline. V lost 10 bases, J lost 4 bases, and 3 bases stayed unmatched. The CDR3 loop reads CATQGGNQPQHF. Here the CDR3 DNA reads TGTGCCACACAGGGGGGGAATCAGCCCCAGCATTTT.

This chain uses TRBV10-1 with TRBJ2-2; a possible D gene is TRBD1 (6 bases). The V gene's germline CDR1 is WNHNN and CDR2 SYGVQD (reference sequence). There are 13 residues in the CDR3. Deletions cut 3 bases from V and 6 bases from J, with 8 bases between. CDR3 protein: CASSDKGAGELFF. The DNA for the CDR3 is TGCGCCAGCAGTGATAAGGGGGCCGGGGAGCTGTTTTTT.

The chain has TRBV5-4 and TRBJ2-7; 8 positions agree with TRBD2. The ends lost 4 bases at V and 0 bases at J; junction bases unmatched: 6. This CDR3 comprises 15 residues. In germline, CDR1 is SGHNT, CDR2 YYREEE (reference sequence). The CDR3 loop is CASSPGGGSSYEQYF. DNA of the CDR3: TGTGCCAGCAGCCCCGGGGGGGGGAGCTCCTACGAGCAGTACTTC. Filled out from reference TRBV5-4 and TRBJ2-7, the complete variable domain reads ETGVTQSPTHLIKTRGQQVTLRCSSQSGHNTVSWYQQALGQGPQFIFQYYREEENGRGNFPPRFSGLQFPNYSSELNVNALELDDSALYLCASSPGGGSSYEQYFGPGTRLTVT.

V usage is TRBV6-1 and J usage is TRBJ2-5; TRBD1 or TRBD2 may be the D gene (5 bases each). Looked up from germline, CDR1 is MNHNS and CDR2 is SASEGT. The V end lost 8 bases, the J end lost 4 bases, and 17 bases lay between the germline ends. CDR3 size: 14 residues. In DNA, the CDR3 is TGTGCCAGCCTCGGAGAGGGGATGAGAGAGACCCAGTACTTC. Protein product: CASLGEGMRETQYF.

The chain employs TRBV11-1 and TRBJ1-2, with D possibly TRBD1 on 5 matching bases. The CDR3 totals 15 residues. Germline assignment: CDR1 SGHAT and CDR2 FQDESV (reference sequence). V was pared by 7 bases and J by 4 bases, with 19 bases between. The CDR3 here is CASTPTRDAFYGYTF. CDR3 nucleotides: TGTGCCAGCACCCCGACACGGGACGCTTTCTATGGCTACACCTTC. Supplemented by reference TRBV11-1 and TRBJ1-2, the full variable domain reads EAEVAQSPRYKITEKSQAVAFWCDPISGHATLYWYRQILGQGPELLVQFQDESVVDDSQLPKDRFSAERLKGVDSTLKIQPAELGDSAMYLCASTPTRDAFYGYTFGSGTRLTVV.